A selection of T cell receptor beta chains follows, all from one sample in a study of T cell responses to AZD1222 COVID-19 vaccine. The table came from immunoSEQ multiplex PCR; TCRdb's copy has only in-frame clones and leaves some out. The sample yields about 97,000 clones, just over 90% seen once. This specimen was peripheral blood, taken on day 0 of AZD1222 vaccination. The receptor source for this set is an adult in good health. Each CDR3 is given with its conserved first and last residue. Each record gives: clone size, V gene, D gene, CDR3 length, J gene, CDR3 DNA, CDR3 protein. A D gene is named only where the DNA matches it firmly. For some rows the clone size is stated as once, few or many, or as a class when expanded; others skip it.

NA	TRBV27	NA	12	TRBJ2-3	TGTGCCACTAGCCGGGGCACAGATACGCAGTATTTT	CATSRGTDTQYF
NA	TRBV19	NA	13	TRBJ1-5	TGTGCCAGTAGTGGACAGATCAATCAGCCCCAGCATTTT	CASSGQINQPQHF
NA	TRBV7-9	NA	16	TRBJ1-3	TGTGCCAGCAGCTCCCTCACGAGGAGCTCTGGAAACACCATATATTTT	CASSSLTRSSGNTIYF
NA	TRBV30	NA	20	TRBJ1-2	TGTGCCTTTGAGATACCCTCTCGACAGATTACTGACTTAGCTAACTATGGCTACACCTTC	CAFEIPSRQITDLANYGYTF
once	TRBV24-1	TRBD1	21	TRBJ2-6	TGTGCCACCAGGCCCCGGGACAGGGGCACCCACACCGAGACTGGGGCCAACGTCCTGACTTTC	CATRPRDRGTHTETGANVLTF
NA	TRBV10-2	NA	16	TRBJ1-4	TGCGCCATCCTCCGGGGGGTCCCTAATAATAATGAAAAACTGTTTTTT	CAILRGVPNNNEKLFF
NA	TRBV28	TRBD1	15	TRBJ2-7	TGTGCCAGCGGGATTGGGACAGTTTCGATCTACGAGCAGTACTTC	CASGIGTVSIYEQYF
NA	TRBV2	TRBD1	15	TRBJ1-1	TGTGCCAGCAGTGAAGACAGGGGTAGGGGAACTGAAGCTTTCTTT	CASSEDRGRGTEAFF
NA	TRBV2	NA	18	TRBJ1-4	TGTGCCAGCAGGCCGCTCCGGGACGGACTTCGCGTTAATGAAAAACTGTTTTTT	CASRPLRDGLRVNEKLFF
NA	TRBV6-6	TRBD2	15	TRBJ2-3	TGTGCCAGCAGAACTAGGAGCGGGGGGTCCGATACGCAGTATTTT	CASRTRSGGSDTQYF
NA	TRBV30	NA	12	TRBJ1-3	TGTGCCTGGAACGGGGGTGGAAACACCATATATTTT	CAWNGGGNTIYF
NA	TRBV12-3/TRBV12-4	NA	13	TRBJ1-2	TGTGCCAGCAGCTCGGGGGGCCAACGGGGCTACACCTTC	CASSSGGQRGYTF
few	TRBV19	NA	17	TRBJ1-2	TGTGCCAGTAGTATAGTGGTCGCCGAGGGAAGGGGGAATGGCTACACCTTC	CASSIVVAEGRGNGYTF
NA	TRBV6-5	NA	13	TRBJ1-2	TGTGCCAGCAGTTACTCAATCAGCTATGGCTACACCTTC	CASSYSISYGYTF
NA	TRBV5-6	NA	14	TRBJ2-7	TGTGCCAGCAGCTTGTATGGGGTTGGTGGCGAGCAGTACTTC	CASSLYGVGGEQYF
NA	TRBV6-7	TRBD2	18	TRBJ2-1	TGTGCCAGCAGTTACTCCCTAGCGGGGGCCCCTCGTTTCAGGGAGCAGTTCTTC	CASSYSLAGAPRFREQFF
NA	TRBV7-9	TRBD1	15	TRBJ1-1	TGTGCCAGCAGCTTAGAACAGGGGGGGACCACTGAAGCTTTCTTT	CASSLEQGGTTEAFF
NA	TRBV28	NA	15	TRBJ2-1	TGTGCCAGCAAGATTCCAGACACGCATCCTAGTGAGCAGTTCTTC	CASKIPDTHPSEQFF
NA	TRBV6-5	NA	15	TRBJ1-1	TGTGCCAGCAGTTACGGGGACGGTTTGAACACTGAAGCTTTCTTT	CASSYGDGLNTEAFF
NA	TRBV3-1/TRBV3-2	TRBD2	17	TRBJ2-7	TGTGCCAGCAGCCAGAGGCTAGCGGGGGGTCGAATCTACGAGCAGTACTTC	CASSQRLAGGRIYEQYF
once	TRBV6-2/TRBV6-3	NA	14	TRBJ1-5	TGTGCCAGCAGCCCGGTACGGGGGGGTCAGCCCCAGCATTTT	CASSPVRGGQPQHF
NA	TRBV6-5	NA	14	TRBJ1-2	TGTGCCAGCAGACGCGGGCCACAAACCTATGGCTACACCTTC	CASRRGPQTYGYTF
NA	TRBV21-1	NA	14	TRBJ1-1	TGTGCCAGCAGCAGAGCAACAGGAAACACTGAAGCTTTCTTT	CASSRATGNTEAFF
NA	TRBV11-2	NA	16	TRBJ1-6	TGTGCCAGCAGCTTTCGGCCTACTGACAATAATTCACCCCTCCACTTT	CASSFRPTDNNSPLHF
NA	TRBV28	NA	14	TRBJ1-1	TGTGCCAGCAGTTTAGATAGCCGGAACACTGAAGCTTTCTTT	CASSLDSRNTEAFF
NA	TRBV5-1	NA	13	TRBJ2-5	TGCGCCAGCAGCTTGGAGCAGCAAGAGACCCAGTACTTC	CASSLEQQETQYF
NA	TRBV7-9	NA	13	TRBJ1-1	TGTGCCAGCAGCTTAGTTCGGGAGCGTGAAGCTTTCTTT	CASSLVREREAFF